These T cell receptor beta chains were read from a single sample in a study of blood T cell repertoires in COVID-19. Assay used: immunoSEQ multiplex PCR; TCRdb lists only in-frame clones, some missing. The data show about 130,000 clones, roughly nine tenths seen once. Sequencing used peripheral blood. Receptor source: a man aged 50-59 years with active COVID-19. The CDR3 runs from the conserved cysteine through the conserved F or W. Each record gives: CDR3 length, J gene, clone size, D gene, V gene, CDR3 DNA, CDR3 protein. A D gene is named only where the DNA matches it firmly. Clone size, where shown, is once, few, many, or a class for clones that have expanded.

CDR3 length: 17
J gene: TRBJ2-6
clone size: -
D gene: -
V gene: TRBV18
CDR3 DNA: TGTGCCAGCTCACCACGCCCTAATACCGGGACTCCTCACGTCCTGACTTTC
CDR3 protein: CASSPRPNTGTPHVLTF

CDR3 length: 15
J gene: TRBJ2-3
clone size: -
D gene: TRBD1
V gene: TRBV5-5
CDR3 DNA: TGTGCCAGCAGCAGGAGGACAGGGGCGACAGATACGCAGTATTTT
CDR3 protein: CASSRRTGATDTQYF

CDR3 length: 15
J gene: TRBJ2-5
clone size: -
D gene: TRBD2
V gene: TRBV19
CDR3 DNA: TGTGCCAGTAGTACACCAAGCGGGAGTGGAGAGACCCAGTACTTC
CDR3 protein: CASSTPSGSGETQYF

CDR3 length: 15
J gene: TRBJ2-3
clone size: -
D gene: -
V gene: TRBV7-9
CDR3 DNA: TGTGCCAGCAGCTTAGCGGGAGGTGGTTTGGATACGCAGTATTTT
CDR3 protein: CASSLAGGGLDTQYF

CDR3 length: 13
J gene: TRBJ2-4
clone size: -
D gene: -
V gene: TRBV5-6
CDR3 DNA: TGTGCCAGCAGCTCGGGGGTGGAAAACATTCAGTACTTC
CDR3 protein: CASSSGVENIQYF

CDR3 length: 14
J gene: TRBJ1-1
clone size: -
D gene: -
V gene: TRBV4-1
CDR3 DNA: TGCGCCAGCAGCCAAGAAGGGGGTGGGGGTGAAGCTTTCTTT
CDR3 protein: CASSQEGGGGEAFF

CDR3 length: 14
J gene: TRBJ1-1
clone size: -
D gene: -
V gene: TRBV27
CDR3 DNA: TGTGCCAGCAGCTCACTTGGTTTGGGGCCCGCGGCTTTCTTT
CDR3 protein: CASSSLGLGPAAFF

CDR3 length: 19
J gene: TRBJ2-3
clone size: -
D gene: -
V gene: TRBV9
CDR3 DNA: TGTGCCAGCAGCGTAGCTGGGGTCGGGGGGCACAGACTCACAGATACGCAGTATTTT
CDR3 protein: CASSVAGVGGHRLTDTQYF

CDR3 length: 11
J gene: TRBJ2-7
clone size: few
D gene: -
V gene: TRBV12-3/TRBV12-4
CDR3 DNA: TGTGCCAGCAGTAAGGGGAGGGAGCAGTACTTC
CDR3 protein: CASSKGREQYF

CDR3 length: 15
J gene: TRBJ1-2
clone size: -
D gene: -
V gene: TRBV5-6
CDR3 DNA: TGTGCCAGCAGCTTGGCAACAGCGGCTGTCTATGGCTACACCTTC
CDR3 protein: CASSLATAAVYGYTF

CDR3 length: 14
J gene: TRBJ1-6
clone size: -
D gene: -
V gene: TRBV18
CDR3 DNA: TGTGCCAGCTCAGCGGCCCCGGCCGGTTCACCCCTCCACTTT
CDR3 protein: CASSAAPAGSPLHF

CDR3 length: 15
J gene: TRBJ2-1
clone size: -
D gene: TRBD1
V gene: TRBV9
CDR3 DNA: TGTGCCAGCAGTACAGCGGGACAGGGTGGCCATGAGCAGTTCTTC
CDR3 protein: CASSTAGQGGHEQFF

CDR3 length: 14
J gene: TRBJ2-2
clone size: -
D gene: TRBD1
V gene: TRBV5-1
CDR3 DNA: TGCGCCAGCAGCTGGACAGGGGGGACCGGGGAGCTGTTTTTT
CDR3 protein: CASSWTGGTGELFF

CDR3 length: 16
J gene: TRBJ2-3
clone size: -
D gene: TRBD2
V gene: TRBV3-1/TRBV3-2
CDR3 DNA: TGTGCCAGCAAACCCGGCCGGCTAGCGGGATCGGATACGCAGTATTTT
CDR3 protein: CASKPGRLAGSDTQYF

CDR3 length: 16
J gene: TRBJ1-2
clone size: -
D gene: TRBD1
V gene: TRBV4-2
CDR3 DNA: TGTGCCAGCAGCCAAGATACGTCCAGGGGGGTGGATGGCTACACCTTC
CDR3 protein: CASSQDTSRGVDGYTF

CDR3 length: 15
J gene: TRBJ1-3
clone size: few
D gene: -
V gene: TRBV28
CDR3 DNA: TGTGCCAGCAGCCCATCGTGGGGGGCTGGAAACACCATATATTTT
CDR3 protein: CASSPSWGAGNTIYF

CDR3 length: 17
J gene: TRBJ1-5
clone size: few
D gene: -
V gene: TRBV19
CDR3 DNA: TGTGCCAGTAGTATAACTCCCCGTCAGGGTAGCAATCAGCCCCAGCATTTT
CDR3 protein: CASSITPRQGSNQPQHF

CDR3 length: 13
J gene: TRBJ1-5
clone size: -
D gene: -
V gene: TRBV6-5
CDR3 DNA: TGTGCCAGCAGCACTGGGAGGCAGCAGCCCCAGCATTTT
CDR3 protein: CASSTGRQQPQHF

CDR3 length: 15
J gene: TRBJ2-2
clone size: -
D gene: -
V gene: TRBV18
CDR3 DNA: TGTGCCAGCTCACCTTACAGGACGAACACCGGGGAGCTGTTTTTT
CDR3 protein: CASSPYRTNTGELFF

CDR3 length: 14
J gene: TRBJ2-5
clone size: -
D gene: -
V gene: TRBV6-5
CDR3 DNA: TGTGCCAGCAGTCCAGAGGGCCCCCGTGAGACCCAGTACTTC
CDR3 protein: CASSPEGPRETQYF